The 9 T cell receptor beta chains presented below share a single source sample, sequenced in a study of CXCR3-negative and CXCR3-positive naive CD8 T cells. Through 5' RACE with UMI labels, the TRB cDNA libraries were prepared. TCRdb reprocessed the 5' RACE reads, with one entry per CDR3 protein and no DNA. The repertoire table contains over 70,000 distinct CDR3 sequences. What was sequenced was naive CXCR3- CD8+ T cells from blood. The subset here: CD45RO-CCR7+CD27+CD95- naive CD8+ T cells lacking CXCR3 (TNR3-). All receptors derive from a human donor in good health. Some clones in this sample may be carry-over from other donors' samples.

The chain couples TRBV6-2 or TRBV6-3 to TRBJ1-1. The CDR3 sequence is 15 residues long. Germline loops: CDR1 MNHEY, CDR2 SVGEGT. CDR3 sequence reads: CASSYLLGMNTEAFF.

The V gene is TRBV13, the J gene TRBJ1-6. In germline, CDR1 is PRHDT, CDR2 FYEKMQ (reference sequence). The CDR3 totals 16 residues. The CDR3 region is CASSLRGSSYNSPLHF.

The V call is TRBV4-1, the J call TRBJ2-2; TCRdb's D gene call, TRBD2, goes unchecked for lack of DNA. The CDR3 loop spans 19 amino acids. The germline CDR1 and CDR2 sequences are MGHRA and YSYEKL. This chain's CDR3 is CASSQVIRTAVSGSWELFF.

The rearrangement uses TRBV4-3 and TRBJ2-7; TCRdb proposes TRBD1, but this gene call is untestable without DNA. Germline V CDR1 and CDR2: LGHNA, YSLEER. This CDR3 is built from 18 residues. The CDR3 region is CASSQDSPDRGVSYEQYF.

This sequence joins TRBV7-8 and TRBJ2-7; TCRdb picks TRBD1, but there is no DNA to check that call. The CDR3 spans 13 residues. The germline gives CDR1 SGHVS, CDR2 FQNEAQ. CDR3 loop: CASSVRGTYEQYF. The full variable domain, rest sourced from reference TRBV7-8 and TRBJ2-7, is GAGVSQSPRYKVAKRGQDVALRCDPISGHVSLFWYQQALGQGPEFLTYFQNEAQLDKSGLPSDRFFAERPEGSVSTLKIQRTQQEDSAVYLCASSVRGTYEQYFGPGTRLTVT.

This sequence joins TRBV30 and TRBJ1-2; TCRdb gives TRBD1 as the D gene, but with no DNA this cannot be confirmed. CDR3 size: 13 residues. CDR1 is GTSNPN and CDR2 is SVGIG in the germline V gene (reference sequence). The CDR3 spells CAWNWEGAYGYTF.

The chain is built from TRBV20-1 and TRBJ2-5; the D call of TRBD2 rests on TCRdb alone, since no DNA is present to check it. The CDR3 is 13 amino acids. The germline CDR1 and CDR2 sequences are DFQATT and SNEGSKA (reference sequence). The CDR3 loop is CSAISSGQETQYF.

The gene calls are TRBV2 and TRBJ2-7; TCRdb calls TRBD1, which cannot be checked without DNA. The CDR3 is 15 amino acids. Looked up from germline, CDR1 is SNHLY and CDR2 is FYNNEI. The CDR3 reads CASNPTGAEYVEQYF. Combining the CDR3 with reference TRBV2 and TRBJ2-7 gives the whole variable domain EPEVTQTPSHQVTQMGQEVILRCVPISNHLYFYWYRQILGQKVEFLVSFYNNEISEKSEIFDDQFSVERPDGSNFTLKIRSTKLEDSAMYFCASNPTGAEYVEQYFGPGTRLTVT.

The V and J genes are TRBV7-6 and TRBJ2-3; no DNA is available, so the TRBD2 call from TCRdb remains unchecked. Germline V lookup: CDR1 SGHVS, CDR2 FNYEAQ. This CDR3 comprises 15 residues. The chain's CDR3 is CASSSGGGPTDTQYF.